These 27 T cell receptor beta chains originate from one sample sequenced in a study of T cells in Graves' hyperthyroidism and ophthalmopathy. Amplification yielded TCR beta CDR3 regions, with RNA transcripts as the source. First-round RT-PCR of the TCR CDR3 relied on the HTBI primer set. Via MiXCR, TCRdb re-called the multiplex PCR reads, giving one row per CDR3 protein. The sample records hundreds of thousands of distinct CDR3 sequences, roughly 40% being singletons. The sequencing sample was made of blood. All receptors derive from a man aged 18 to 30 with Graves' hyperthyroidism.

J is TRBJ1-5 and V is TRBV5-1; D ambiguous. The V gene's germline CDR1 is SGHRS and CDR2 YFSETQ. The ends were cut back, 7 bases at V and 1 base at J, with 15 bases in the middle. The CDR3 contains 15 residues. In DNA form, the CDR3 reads TGCGCCAGCTCCGATGGGGATAGCAGCAATCAGCCCCAGCATTTT. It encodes CASSDGDSSNQPQHF.

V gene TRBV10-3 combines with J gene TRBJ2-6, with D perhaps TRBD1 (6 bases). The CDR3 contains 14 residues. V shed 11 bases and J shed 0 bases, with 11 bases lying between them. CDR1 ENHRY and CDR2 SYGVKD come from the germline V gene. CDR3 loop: CAVGQPSGANVLTF. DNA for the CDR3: TGTGCCGTAGGACAGCCCTCTGGGGCCAACGTCCTGACTTTC.

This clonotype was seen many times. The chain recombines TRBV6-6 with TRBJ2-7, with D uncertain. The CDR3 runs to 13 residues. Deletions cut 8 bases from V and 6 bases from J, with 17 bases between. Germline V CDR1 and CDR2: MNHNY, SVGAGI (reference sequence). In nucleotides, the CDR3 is TGTGCCAGCGGTCTGGACGGGCTGGGCGAGCAGTACTTC. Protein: CASGLDGLGEQYF.

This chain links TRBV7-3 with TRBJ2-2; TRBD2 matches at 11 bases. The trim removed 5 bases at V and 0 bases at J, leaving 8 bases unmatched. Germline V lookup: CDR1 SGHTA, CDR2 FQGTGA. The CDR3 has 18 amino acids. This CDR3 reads CASSARLAGFSNTGELFF. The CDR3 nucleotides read TGTGCCAGCAGCGCCCGACTAGCGGGGTTCTCGAACACCGGGGAGCTGTTTTTT.

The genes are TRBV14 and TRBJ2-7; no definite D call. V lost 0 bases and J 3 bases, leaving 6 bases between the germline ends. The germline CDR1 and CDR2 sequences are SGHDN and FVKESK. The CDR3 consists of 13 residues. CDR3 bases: TGTGCCAGCAGCCAAGAAGACTTCTACGAGCAGTACTTC. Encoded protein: CASSQEDFYEQYF.

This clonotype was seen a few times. CDR3 sequence (DNA): TGCGCCAGCAGCCATGTCCCGGGAAACACCATATATTTT. Translating gives CASSHVPGNTIYF. This sequence joins TRBV4-3 and TRBJ1-3; D call uncertain. V lost 3 bases to trimming and J lost 4 bases, with 7 bases between them. In germline, CDR1 is LGHNA, CDR2 YSLEER. The CDR3 sequence is 13 residues long.

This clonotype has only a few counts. The CDR3 loop is CASRPHGGTGGWQETQYF. The CDR3 coding sequence is TGTGCCAGCAGACCCCACGGGGGGACCGGGGGGTGGCAAGAGACCCAGTACTTC. The chain recombines TRBV7-9 with TRBJ2-5; TRBD2 matches 7 bases. The germline CDR1 and CDR2 sequences are SEHNR and FQNEAQ (reference sequence). This CDR3 has 18 amino acids. Trimming at V came to 6 bases and at J to 2 bases, leaving 18 bases not matched to a gene.

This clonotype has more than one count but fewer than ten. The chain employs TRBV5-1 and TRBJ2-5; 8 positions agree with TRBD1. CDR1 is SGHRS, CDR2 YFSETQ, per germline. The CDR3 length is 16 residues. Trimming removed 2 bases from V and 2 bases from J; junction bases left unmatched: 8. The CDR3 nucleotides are TGCGCCAGCAGCTTAACCGGACAGGGTCTTCAAGAGACCCAGTACTTC. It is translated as CASSLTGQGLQETQYF.

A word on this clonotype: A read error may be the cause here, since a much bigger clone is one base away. The CDR3 sequence: CASSLAVEGCTF. The CDR3 DNA reads TGTGCCAGCAGTTTAGCGGTGGAGGGCTGCACCTTC. The chain joins TRBV12-3 or TRBV12-4 to TRBJ1-2; no clear D gene. The CDR3 extends over 12 amino acids.

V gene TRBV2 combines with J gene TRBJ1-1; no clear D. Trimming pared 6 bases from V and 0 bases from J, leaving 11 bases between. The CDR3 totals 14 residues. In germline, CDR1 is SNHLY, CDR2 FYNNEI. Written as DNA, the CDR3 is TGTGCCAGCAGCCAAGTTCAAGTGAACACTGAAGCTTTCTTT. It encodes CASSQVQVNTEAFF. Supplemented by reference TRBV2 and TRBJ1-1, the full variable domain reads EPEVTQTPSHQVTQMGQEVILRCVPISNHLYFYWYRQILGQKVEFLVSFYNNEISEKSEIFDDQFSVERPDGSNFTLKIRSTKLEDSAMYFCASSQVQVNTEAFFGQGTRLTVV.

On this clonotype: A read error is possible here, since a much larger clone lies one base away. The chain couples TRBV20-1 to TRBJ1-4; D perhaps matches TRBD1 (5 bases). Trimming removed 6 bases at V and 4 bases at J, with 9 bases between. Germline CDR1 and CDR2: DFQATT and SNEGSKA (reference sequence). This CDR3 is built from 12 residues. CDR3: CSAGRGNEKLFF. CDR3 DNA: TGCAGTGCGGGTAGGGGTAATGAAAAACTGTTTTTT.

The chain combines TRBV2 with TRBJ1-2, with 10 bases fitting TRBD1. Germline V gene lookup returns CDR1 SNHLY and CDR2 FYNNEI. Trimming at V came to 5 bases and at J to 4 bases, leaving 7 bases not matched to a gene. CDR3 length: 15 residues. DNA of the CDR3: TGTGCCAGCAGTTCCGGGACAGGGGATCCCTATGGCTACACCTTC. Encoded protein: CASSSGTGDPYGYTF.

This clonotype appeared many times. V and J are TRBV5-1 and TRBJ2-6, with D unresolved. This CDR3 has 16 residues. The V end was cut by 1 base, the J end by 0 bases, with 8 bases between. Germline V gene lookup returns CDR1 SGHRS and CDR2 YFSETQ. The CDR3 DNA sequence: TGCGCCAGCAGCTTGAGGAGTTCCTCTGGGGCCAACGTCCTGACTTTC. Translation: CASSLRSSSGANVLTF.

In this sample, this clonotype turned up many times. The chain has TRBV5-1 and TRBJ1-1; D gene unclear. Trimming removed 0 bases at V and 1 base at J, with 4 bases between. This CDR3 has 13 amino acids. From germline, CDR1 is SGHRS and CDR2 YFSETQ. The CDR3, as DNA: TGCGCCAGCAGCTTGGGTAAGAACACTGAAGCTTTCTTT. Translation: CASSLGKNTEAFF.

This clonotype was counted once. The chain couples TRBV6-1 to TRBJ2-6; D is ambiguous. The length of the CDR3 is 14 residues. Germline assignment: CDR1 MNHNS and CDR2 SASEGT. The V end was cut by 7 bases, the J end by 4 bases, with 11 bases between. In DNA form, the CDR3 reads TGTGCCAGCACAAGGGTACAGGGGGCCAACGTCCTGACTTTC. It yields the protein CASTRVQGANVLTF.

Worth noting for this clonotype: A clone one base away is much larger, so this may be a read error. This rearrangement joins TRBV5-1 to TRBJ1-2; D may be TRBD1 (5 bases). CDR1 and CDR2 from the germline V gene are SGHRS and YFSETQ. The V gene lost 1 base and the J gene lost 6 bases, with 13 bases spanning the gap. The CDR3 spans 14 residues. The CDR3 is CASSLQVGEDGYTF. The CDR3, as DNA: TGCGCCAGCAGCTTGCAAGTGGGGGAAGATGGCTACACCTTC.

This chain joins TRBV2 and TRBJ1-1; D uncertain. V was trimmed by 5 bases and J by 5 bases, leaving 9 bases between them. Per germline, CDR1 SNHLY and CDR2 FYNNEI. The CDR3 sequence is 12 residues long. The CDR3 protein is CASSPTRTEAFF. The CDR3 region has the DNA TGTGCCAGCAGTCCTACAAGGACTGAAGCTTTCTTT.

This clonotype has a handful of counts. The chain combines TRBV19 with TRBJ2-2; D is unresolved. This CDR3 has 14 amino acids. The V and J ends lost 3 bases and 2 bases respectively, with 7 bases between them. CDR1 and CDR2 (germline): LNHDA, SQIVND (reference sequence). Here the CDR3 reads CASSMGFNTGELFF. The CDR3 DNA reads TGTGCCAGTAGTATGGGCTTCAACACCGGGGAGCTGTTTTTT.

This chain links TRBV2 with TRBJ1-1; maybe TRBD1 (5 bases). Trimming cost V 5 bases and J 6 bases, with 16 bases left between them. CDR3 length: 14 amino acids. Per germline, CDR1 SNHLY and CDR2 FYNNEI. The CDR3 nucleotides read TGTGCCAGCAGTACTCAGGGAGGCACCCCTGAAGCTTTCTTT. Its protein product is CASSTQGGTPEAFF.

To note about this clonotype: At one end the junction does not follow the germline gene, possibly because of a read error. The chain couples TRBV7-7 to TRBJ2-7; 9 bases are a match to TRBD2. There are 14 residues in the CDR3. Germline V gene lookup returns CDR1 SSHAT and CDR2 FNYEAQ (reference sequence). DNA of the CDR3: TGTGCTAGCAGCTTCCCTAGCGGGAACTACGAGCAGTACTTC. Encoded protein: CASSFPSGNYEQYF.

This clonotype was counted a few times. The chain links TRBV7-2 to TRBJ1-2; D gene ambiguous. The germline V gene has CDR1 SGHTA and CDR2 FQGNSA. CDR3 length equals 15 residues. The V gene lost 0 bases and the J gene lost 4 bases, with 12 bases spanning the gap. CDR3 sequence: CASSLAGSGVYGYTF. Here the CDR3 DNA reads TGTGCCAGCAGCTTAGCGGGGTCAGGAGTCTATGGCTACACCTTC.

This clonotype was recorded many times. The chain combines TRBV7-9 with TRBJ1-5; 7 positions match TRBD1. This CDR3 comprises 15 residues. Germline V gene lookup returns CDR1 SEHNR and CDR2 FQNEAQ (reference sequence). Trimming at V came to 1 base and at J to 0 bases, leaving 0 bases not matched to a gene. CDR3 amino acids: CASSLDRGSNQPQHF. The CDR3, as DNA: TGTGCCAGCAGCTTAGACAGGGGTAGCAATCAGCCCCAGCATTTT.

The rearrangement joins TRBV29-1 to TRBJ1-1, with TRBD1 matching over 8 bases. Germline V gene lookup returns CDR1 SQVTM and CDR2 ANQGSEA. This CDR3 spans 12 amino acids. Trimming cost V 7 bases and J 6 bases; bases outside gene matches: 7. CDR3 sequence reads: CSARQGMAEAFF. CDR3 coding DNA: TGCAGCGCCCGACAGGGGATGGCTGAAGCTTTCTTT.

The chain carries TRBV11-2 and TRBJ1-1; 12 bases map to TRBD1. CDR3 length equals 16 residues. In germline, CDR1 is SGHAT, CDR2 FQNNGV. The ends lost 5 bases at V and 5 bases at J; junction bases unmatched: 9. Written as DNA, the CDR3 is TGTGCCAGCAGCGCCTGGGACAGGGGGCGCGGTACTGAAGCTTTCTTT. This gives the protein CASSAWDRGRGTEAFF.

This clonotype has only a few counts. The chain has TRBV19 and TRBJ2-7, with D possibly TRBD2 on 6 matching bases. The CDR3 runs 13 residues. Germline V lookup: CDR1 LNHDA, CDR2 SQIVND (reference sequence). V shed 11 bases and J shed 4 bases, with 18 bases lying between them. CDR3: CARWRGASYEQYF. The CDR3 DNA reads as TGTGCCCGGTGGAGGGGCGCTTCGTACGAGCAGTACTTC.

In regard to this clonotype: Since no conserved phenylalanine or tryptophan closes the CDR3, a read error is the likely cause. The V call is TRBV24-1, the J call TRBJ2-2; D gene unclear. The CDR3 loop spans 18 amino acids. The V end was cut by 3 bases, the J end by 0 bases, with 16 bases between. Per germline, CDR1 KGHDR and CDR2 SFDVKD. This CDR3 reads CATSDPRHGQANTGELFS. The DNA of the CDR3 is TGTGCCACCAGTGATCCCCGTCATGGCCAGGCGAACACCGGGGAGCTGTTTAGT.

The chain's CDR3 is CASSGLGGEPQYF. The CDR3 DNA is TGTGCCAGCAGCGGGTTGGGCGGGGAGCCCCAGTACTTC. This sequence joins TRBV9 and TRBJ2-5, with D possibly matching TRBD2 (6 bases). CDR1 is SGDLS and CDR2 is YYNGEE in the germline V gene. Trimming took 3 bases from V and 9 from J, leaving 15 bases between them. This CDR3 has 13 amino acids.